Sequencing of this TCR beta chain was carried out in a study of T cell repertoires in cytomegalovirus infection. Each CDR3 protein is one row after TCRdb ran MiXCR on the reads. The sample carries approximately 770,000 distinct CDR3 sequences, about 29% recorded once. Worth noting for this clonotype: The antigen is unknown.

Material: cultured CD8+ T cells from PBMCs, obtained from culture after CMV antigen stimulation. The receptor was derived from a human donor in good health (CMV status not recorded). Some clones in this sample may be carry-over from other donors' samples.

CDR3: CSVEGYEGWELFF. The CDR3 DNA is TGCAGCGTTGAAGGGTACGAGGGCTGGGAGCTGTTTTTT. This chain links TRBV29-1 with TRBJ2-2, with TRBD2 as a possible D gene (5 bases). This CDR3 comprises 13 residues. V was shortened by 1 base and J by 9 bases, with 12 bases between the two germline ends. Germline V CDR1 and CDR2: SQVTM, ANQGSEA.